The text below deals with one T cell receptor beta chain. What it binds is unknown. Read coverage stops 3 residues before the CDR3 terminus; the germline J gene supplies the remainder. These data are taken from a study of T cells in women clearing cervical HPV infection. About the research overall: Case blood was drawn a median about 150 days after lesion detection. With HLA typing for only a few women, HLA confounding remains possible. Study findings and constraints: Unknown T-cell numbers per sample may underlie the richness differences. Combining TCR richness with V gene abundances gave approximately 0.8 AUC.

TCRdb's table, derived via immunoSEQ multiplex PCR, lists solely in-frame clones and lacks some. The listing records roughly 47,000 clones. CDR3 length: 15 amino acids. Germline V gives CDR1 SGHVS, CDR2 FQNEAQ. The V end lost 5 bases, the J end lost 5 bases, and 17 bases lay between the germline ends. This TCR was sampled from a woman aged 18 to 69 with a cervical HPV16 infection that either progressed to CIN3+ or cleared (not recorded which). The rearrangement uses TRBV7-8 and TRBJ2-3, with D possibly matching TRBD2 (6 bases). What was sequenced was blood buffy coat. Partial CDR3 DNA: TGTGCCAGCAGCGACTGGGCGGGGATAAAAGATACG. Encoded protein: CASSDWAGIKDT. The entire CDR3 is CASSDWAGIKDTQYF.